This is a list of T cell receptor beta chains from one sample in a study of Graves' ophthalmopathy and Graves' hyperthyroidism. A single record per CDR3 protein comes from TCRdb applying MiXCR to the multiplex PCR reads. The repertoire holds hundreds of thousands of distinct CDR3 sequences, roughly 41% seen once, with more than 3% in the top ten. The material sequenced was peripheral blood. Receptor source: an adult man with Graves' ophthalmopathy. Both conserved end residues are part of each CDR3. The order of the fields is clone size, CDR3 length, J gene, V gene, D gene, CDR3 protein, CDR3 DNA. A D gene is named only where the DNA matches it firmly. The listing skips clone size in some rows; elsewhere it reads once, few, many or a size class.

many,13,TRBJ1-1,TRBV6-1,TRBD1,CASRRQGGTEAFF,TGTGCCAGCAGACGACAGGGAGGGACTGAAGCTTTCTTT
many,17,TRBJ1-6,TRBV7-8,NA,CASSPDPVGSYNSPLHF,TGTGCCAGCAGCCCAGACCCTGTGGGCTCCTATAATTCACCCCTCCACTTT
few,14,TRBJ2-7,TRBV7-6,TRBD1,CASSWTGGNYEQYF,TGTGCCAGCAGCTGGACAGGGGGCAACTACGAGCAGTACTTC
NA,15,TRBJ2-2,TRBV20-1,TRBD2,CSARRVAGIAGELFF,TGCAGTGCTCGGAGAGTAGCGGGAATCGCCGGGGAGCTGTTTTTT
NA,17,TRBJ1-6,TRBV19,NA,CASSSRTESSYNSPLHF,TGTGCCAGTAGTTCCCGGACCGAGAGCTCCTATAATTCACCCCTCCACTTT
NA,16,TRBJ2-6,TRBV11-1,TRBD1,CASSRQGEPGANVLTF,TGTGCCAGCAGCCGACAGGGGGAACCGGGGGCCAACGTCCTGACTTTC
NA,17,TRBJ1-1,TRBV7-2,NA,CASSLRVAGAGGTEAFF,TGTGCCAGCAGCTTACGGGTAGCGGGGGCCGGGGGGACTGAAGCTTTCTTT
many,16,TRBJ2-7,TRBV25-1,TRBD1,CASSDHEGTVSYEQYF,TGTGCCAGCAGTGATCACGAAGGGACAGTCTCCTACGAGCAGTACTTC
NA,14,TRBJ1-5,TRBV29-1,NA,CSVEDPSADPYEHF,TGCAGCGTTGAAGATCCTAGCGCGGACCCCTACGAGCACTTT
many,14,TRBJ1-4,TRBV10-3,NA,CATKPGETNEKLFF,TGTGCCACAAAGCCAGGGGAAACTAATGAAAAACTGTTTTTT
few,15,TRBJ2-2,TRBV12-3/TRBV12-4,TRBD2,CASSSLAGVTGELFF,TGTGCCAGCAGTTCACTAGCGGGTGTCACCGGGGAGCTGTTTTTT
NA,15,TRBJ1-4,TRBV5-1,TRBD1,CASSLGTGSNEKLFF,TGCGCCAGCAGCTTGGGGACAGGGAGTAATGAAAAACTGTTTTTT
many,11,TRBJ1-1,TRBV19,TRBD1,CASRQGGKAFF,TGTGCCAGTCGACAGGGCGGAAAAGCTTTCTTT
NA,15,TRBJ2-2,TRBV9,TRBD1,CASSVQGENTGELFF,TGTGCCAGCAGCGTACAGGGGGAGAACACCGGGGAGCTGTTTTTT
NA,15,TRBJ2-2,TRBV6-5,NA,CASRLPGANTGELFF,TGTGCCAGCAGATTGCCGGGGGCGAACACCGGGGAGCTGTTTTTT
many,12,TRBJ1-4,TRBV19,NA,CASSSWGEKLFF,TGTGCCAGTAGTTCCTGGGGGGAAAAACTGTTTTTT
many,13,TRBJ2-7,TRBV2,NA,CASSQFEGSEQYF,TGTGCCAGCAGTCAGTTTGAGGGCTCCGAGCAGTACTTC
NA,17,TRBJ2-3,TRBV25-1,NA,CASSEALAFHSTDTQYF,TGTGCCAGCAGTGAAGCCTTGGCGTTCCATAGCACAGATACGCAGTATTTT
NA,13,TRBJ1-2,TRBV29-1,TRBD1,CSSQTGQNYGYTF,TGCAGCTCACAAACGGGACAGAACTATGGCTACACCTTC
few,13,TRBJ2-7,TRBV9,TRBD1,CASSSGTGVEQYF,TGTGCCAGCAGCTCCGGGACAGGGGTCGAGCAGTACTTC
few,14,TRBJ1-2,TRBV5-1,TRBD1,CASSFGTGGNGYTF,TGCGCCAGCAGCTTCGGGACAGGGGGTAATGGCTACACCTTC
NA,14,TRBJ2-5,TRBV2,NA,CASSAGAGSETQYF,TGTGCCAGCAGTGCGGGGGCGGGATCGGAGACCCAGTACTTC
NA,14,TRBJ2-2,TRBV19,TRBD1,CASKPGQVAGELFF,TGTGCCAGTAAACCCGGACAGGTGGCCGGGGAGCTGTTTTTT
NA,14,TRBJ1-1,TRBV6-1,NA,CASSETDTDPEAFF,TGTGCCAGCAGTGAAACGGACACTGACCCTGAAGCTTTCTTT
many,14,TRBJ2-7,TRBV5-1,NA,CASSPGQETHEQYF,TGCGCCAGCAGCCCGGGACAAGAGACCCACGAGCAGTACTTC
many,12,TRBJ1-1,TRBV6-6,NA,CASVRGNTEAFF,TGTGCCAGCGTCAGGGGTAACACTGAAGCTTTCTTT
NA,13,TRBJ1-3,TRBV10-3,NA,CATYSSSGNTIYF,TGTGCCACCTACTCCTCCTCTGGAAACACCATATATTTT
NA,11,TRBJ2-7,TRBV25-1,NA,CARADQYEQYF,TGTGCTAGAGCGGACCAATACGAGCAGTACTTC
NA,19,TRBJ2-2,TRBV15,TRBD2,CATSRGLAGTAPNTGELFF,TGTGCCACCAGCAGAGGCTTAGCGGGTACTGCCCCGAACACCGGGGAGCTGTTTTTT
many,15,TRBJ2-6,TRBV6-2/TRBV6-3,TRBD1,CASNRQGAGANVLTF,TGTGCCAGCAACCGACAGGGGGCGGGGGCCAACGTCCTGACTTTC
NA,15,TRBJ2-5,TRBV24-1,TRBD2,CASSSGLAGLETQYF,TGTGCCAGCAGTTCGGGACTAGCGGGGTTAGAGACCCAGTACTTC
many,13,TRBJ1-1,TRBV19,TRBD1,CASRGQGPSEAFF,TGTGCCAGCAGGGGACAGGGGCCGAGCGAGGCTTTCTTT
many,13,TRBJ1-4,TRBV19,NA,CASKRTPGEKLFF,TGTGCCAGTAAAAGGACCCCTGGTGAAAAACTGTTTTTT
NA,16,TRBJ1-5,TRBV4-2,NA,CASSQDQGDFNQPQHF,TGTGCCAGCAGCCAAGATCAAGGGGACTTCAATCAGCCCCAGCATTTT
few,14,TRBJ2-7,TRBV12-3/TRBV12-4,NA,CASSFQGGAYEQYF,TGTGCCAGCAGTTTCCAGGGGGGAGCTTACGAGCAGTACTTC
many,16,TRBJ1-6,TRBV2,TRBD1,CASSEEGQDNNSPLHF,TGTGCCAGCAGTGAAGAAGGACAGGACAATAATTCACCCCTCCACTTT
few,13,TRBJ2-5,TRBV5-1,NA,CASRDTGELAQYF,TGCGCCAGCAGGGACACCGGTGAGCTGGCCCAGTACTTC
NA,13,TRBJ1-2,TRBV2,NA,CTSSVIPNYGYTF,TGTACCAGCAGTGTCATACCTAACTATGGCTACACCTTC
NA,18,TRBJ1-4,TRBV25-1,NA,CASSDGGGLGTVHEKLFF,TGTGCCAGCAGTGATGGTGGGGGGCTTGGGACGGTTCATGAAAAACTGTTTTTT
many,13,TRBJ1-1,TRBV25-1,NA,CASTTGSNTEAFF,TGTGCCAGCACAACAGGGTCGAACACTGAAGCTTTCTTT
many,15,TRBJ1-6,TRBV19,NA,CASTGRGGGGSPLHF,TGTGCCAGTACTGGGCGCGGGGGCGGAGGTTCACCCCTCCACTTT
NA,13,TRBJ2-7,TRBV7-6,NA,CASSLREPHEQYF,TGTGCCAGCAGCTTAAGGGAACCCCACGAGCAGTACTTC
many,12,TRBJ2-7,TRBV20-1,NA,CSAYRESYEQYF,TGCAGTGCTTACCGGGAATCTTACGAGCAGTACTTC
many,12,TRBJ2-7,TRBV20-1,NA,CSAETYSYEQYF,TGCAGTGCGGAGACTTATTCCTACGAGCAGTACTTC
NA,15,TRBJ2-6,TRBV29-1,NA,CSVEERISGANVLTF,TGCAGCGTTGAAGAACGGATCTCTGGGGCCAACGTCCTGACTTTC
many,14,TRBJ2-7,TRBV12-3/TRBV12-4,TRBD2,CASSIAGKKGEQYF,TGTGCCAGCAGTATAGCGGGGAAGAAGGGCGAGCAGTACTTC
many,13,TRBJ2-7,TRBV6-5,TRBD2,CATRLAGSYEQYF,TGTGCCACGCGGCTAGCGGGATCCTACGAGCAGTACTTC